This T cell receptor (beta chain) was observed in a study of PD-1 blockade in classical Hodgkin lymphoma. For the study at large: Patients were treated with nivolumab at 3 mg/kg, and this was given intravenously every 2 weeks.

This clone was seen once. What it binds is unknown. Sequenced by immunoSEQ multiplex PCR; TCRdb stores in-frame clones only, minus some. The sample has over 20,000 clones, about 65% seen once. Following autologous stem cell transplantation, relapse occurred in every patient, and exposure to brentuximab vedotin varied. Study observations and caveats: A significant rise in TCR diversity by C4D1 was seen for CD4+ but not CD8+ cells. Reported baseline diversity: healthy donors highest, relapsed/refractory patients lowest. The drivers behind the repertoire differences, possibly disease activity or prior therapy, remain undefined.

CDR3 length equals 15 residues. The germline V gene has CDR1 MDHEN and CDR2 SYDVKM. V lost 4 bases to trimming and J lost 3 bases; unmatched junction nucleotides: 4. This TCR came from a human donor with classical Hodgkin lymphoma. The rearrangement links TRBV28 to TRBJ2-3, with 10 bases aligning to TRBD1. The input for sequencing was peripheral blood mononuclear cells (PBMCs), taken at baseline. The CDR3 region has the DNA TGTGCCAGCAGTTCTCCGGGACAGGGGACAGATACGCAGTATTTT. Translated, it gives CASSSPGQGTDTQYF.